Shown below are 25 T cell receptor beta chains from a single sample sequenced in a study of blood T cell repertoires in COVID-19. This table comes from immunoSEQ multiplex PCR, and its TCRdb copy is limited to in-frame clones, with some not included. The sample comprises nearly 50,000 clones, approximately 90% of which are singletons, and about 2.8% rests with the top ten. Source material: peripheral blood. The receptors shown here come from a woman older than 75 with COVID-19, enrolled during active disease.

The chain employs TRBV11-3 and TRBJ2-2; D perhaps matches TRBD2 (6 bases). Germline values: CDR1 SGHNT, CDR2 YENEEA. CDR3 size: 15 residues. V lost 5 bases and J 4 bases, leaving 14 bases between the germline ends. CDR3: CASSPGGVSTGELFF. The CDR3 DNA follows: TGTGCCAGCAGCCCAGGAGGGGTTTCCACCGGGGAGCTGTTTTTT.

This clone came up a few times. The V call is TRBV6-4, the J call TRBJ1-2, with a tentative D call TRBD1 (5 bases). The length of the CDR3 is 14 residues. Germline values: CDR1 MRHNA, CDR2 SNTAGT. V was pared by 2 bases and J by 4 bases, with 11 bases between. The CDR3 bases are TGTGCCAGCAGTGACAAGGGGCAGGGCTATGGCTACACCTTC. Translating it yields CASSDKGQGYGYTF.

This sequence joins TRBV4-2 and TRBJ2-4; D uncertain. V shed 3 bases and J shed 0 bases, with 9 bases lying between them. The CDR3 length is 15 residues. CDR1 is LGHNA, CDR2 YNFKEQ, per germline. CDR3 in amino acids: CASSQQWLAKNIQYF. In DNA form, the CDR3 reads TGTGCCAGCAGCCAGCAGTGGCTAGCCAAAAACATTCAGTACTTC.

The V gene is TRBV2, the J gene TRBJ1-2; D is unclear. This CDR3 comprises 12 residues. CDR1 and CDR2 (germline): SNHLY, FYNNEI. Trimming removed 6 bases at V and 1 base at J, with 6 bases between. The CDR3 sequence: CASRRVNYGYTF. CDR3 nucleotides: TGTGCCAGCAGGCGGGTTAACTATGGCTACACCTTC.

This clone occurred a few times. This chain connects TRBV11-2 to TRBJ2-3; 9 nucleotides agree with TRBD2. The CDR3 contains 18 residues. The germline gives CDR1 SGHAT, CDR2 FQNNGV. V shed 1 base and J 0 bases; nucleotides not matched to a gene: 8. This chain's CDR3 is CASSLARRGGRSTDTQYF. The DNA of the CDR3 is TGTGCCAGCAGCTTAGCTCGGCGGGGGGGCAGGAGCACAGATACGCAGTATTTT. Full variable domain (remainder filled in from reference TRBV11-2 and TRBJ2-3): EAGVAQSPRYKIIEKRQSVAFWCNPISGHATLYWYQQILGQGPKLLIQFQNNGVVDDSQLPKDRFSAERLKGVDSTLKIQPAKLEDSAVYLCASSLARRGGRSTDTQYFGPGTRLTVL.

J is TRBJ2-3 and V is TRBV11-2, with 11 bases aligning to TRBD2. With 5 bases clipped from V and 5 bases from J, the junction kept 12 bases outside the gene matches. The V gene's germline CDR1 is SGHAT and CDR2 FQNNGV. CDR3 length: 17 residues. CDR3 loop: CASSALLAGGLVDTQYF. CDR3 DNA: TGTGCCAGCAGCGCCCTATTAGCGGGGGGGCTGGTAGATACGCAGTATTTT.

CDR3 region: CASSERTGSGEQYF. CDR3 sequence (DNA): TGTGCCAGCAGTGAACGCACAGGGTCCGGGGAGCAGTACTTC. This chain joins TRBV6-1 and TRBJ2-7, with D possibly TRBD1 on 6 matching bases. Trimming stripped 2 bases from V and 7 bases from J, with 15 bases between. CDR1 is MNHNS, CDR2 SASEGT, per germline. The CDR3 runs 14 residues.

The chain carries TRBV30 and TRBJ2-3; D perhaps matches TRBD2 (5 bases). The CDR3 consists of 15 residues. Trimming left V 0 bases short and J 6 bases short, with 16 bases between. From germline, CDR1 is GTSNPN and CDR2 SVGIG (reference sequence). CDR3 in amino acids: CAWSVYVGLADTQYF. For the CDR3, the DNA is TGTGCCTGGAGTGTATACGTGGGGTTAGCGGATACGCAGTATTTT.

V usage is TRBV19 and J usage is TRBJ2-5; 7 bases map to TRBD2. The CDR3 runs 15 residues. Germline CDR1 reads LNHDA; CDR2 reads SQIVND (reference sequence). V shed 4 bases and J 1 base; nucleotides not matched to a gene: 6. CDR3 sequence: CASSTGGTIQETQYF. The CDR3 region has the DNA TGTGCCAGTAGTACCGGCGGGACTATCCAAGAGACCCAGTACTTC. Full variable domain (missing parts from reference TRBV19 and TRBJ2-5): DGGITQSPKYLFRKEGQNVTLSCEQNLNHDAMYWYRQDPGQGLRLIYYSQIVNDFQKGDIAEGYSVSREKKESFPLTVTSAQKNPTAFYLCASSTGGTIQETQYFGPGTRLLVL.

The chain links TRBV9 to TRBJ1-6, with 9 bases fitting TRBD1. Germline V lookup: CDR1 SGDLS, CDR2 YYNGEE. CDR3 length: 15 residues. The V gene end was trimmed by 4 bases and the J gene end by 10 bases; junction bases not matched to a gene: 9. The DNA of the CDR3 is TGTGCCAGCAGCTCGAATCCGGGACAGGGATCACCCCTCCACTTT. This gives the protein CASSSNPGQGSPLHF.

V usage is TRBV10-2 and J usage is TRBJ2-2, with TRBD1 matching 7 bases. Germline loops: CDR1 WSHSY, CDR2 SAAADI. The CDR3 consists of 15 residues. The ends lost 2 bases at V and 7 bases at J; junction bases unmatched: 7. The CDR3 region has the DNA TGCGCCAGCAGTGAGACGGACAGGTACCGCGGGGAGCTGTTTTTT. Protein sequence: CASSETDRYRGELFF.

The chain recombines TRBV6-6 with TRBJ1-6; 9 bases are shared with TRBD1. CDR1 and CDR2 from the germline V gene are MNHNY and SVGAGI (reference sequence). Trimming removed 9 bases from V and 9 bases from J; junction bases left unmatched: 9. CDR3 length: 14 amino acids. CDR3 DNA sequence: TGTGCCAGTCTAGGACGGGACAGGGCTTCACCCCTCCACTTT. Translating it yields CASLGRDRASPLHF.

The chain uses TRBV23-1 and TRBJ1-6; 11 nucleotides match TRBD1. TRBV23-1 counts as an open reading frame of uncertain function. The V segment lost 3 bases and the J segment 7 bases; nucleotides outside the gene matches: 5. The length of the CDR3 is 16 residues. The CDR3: CASSHSGQGVNSPLHF. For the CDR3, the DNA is TGCGCCAGCAGTCACTCGGGACAGGGGGTGAATTCACCCCTCCACTTT.

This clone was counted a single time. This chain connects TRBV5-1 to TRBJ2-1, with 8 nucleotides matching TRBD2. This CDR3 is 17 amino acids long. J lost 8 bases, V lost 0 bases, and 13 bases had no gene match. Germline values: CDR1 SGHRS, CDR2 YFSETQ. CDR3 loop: CASSLVGAGGPLDEQFF. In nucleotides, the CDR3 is TGCGCCAGCAGCTTGGTTGGGGCGGGGGGCCCTCTCGATGAGCAGTTCTTC.

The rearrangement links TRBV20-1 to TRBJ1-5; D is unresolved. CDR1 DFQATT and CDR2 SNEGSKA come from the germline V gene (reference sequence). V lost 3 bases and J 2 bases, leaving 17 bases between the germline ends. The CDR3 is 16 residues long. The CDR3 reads CSASAYSYYGNQPQHF. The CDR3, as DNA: TGCAGTGCTAGTGCGTACTCCTATTATGGCAATCAGCCCCAGCATTTT.

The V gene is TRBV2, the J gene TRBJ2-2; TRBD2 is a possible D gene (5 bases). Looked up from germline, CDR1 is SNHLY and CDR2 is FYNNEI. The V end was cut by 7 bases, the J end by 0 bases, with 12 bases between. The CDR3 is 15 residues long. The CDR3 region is CASIRERTNTGELFF. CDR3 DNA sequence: TGTGCCAGCATCCGGGAACGGACGAACACCGGGGAGCTGTTTTTT.

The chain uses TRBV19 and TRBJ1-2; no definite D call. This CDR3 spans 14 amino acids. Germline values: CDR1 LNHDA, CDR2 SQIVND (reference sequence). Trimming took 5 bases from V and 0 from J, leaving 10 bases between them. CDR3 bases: TGTGCCAGTAGTCCCCCGCGGGCTAACTATGGCTACACCTTC. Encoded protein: CASSPPRANYGYTF.

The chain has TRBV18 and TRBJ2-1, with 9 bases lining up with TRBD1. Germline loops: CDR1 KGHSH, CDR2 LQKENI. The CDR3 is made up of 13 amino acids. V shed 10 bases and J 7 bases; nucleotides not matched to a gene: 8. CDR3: CATIQGARNEQFF. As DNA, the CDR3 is TGTGCCACCATACAGGGGGCGAGGAATGAGCAGTTCTTC.

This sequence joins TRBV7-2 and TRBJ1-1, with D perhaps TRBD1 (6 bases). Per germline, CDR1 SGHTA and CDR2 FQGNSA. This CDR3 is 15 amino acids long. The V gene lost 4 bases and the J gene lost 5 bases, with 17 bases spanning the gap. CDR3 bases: TGTGCCAGCAGCTACATTGGGACACGTTCTACTGAAGCTTTCTTT. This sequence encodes CASSYIGTRSTEAFF.

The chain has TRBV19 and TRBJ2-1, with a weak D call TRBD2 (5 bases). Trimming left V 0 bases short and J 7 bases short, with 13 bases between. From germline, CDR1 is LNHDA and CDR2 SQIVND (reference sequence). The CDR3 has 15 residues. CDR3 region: CASSIDIRTGNEQFF. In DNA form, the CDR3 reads TGTGCCAGTAGTATAGATATCCGGACGGGGAATGAGCAGTTCTTC.

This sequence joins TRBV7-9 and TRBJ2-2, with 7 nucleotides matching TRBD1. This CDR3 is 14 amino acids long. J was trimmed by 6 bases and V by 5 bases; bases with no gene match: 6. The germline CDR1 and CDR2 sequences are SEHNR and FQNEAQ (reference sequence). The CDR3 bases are TGTGCCAGCAGCCAGACAGGGTACGCCGGGGAGCTGTTTTTT. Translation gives CASSQTGYAGELFF.

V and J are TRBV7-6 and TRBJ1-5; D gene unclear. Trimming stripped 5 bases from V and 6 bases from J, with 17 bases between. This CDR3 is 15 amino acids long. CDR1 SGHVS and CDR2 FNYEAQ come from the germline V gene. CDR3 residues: CASSRSGGSGQPQHF. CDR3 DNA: TGTGCCAGCAGCCGGTCGGGAGGGTCGGGTCAGCCCCAGCATTTT.

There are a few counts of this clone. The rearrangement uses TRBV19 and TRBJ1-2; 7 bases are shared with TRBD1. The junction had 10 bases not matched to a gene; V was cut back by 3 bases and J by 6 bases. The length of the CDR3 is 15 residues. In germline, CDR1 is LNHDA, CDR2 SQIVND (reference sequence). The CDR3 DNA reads TGTGCCAGTAGTATGCTTACCGGGACAGCAAATGGCTACACCTTC. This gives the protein CASSMLTGTANGYTF. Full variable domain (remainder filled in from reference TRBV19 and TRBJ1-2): DGGITQSPKYLFRKEGQNVTLSCEQNLNHDAMYWYRQDPGQGLRLIYYSQIVNDFQKGDIAEGYSVSREKKESFPLTVTSAQKNPTAFYLCASSMLTGTANGYTFGSGTRLTVV.

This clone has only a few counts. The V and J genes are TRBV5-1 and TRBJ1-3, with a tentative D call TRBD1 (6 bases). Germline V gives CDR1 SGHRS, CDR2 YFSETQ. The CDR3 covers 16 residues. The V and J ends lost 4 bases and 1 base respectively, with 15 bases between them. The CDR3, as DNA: TGCGCCAGCAGCGAAGGGGGACATATTTCTGGAAACACCATATATTTT. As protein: CASSEGGHISGNTIYF.

CDR3 nucleotides: TGCGCCAGCAGACAGGGGGCCTCCGGAAACACCATATATTTT. This translates into CASRQGASGNTIYF. The chain couples TRBV10-2 to TRBJ1-3; TRBD1 matches 9 bases. Germline CDR1 and CDR2: WSHSY and SAAADI. This CDR3 region has 14 residues. J was trimmed by 4 bases and V by 6 bases; bases with no gene match: 4.